This T cell receptor (beta chain) appears in the sequencing data of a study of T cell changes during pregnancy in multiple sclerosis. Method: immunoSEQ multiplex PCR; TCRdb's copy keeps in-frame clones and lacks some. The table includes about 68,000 clones, around nine tenths detected once. Between the trimmed V and J ends, which lost 0 bases and 4 bases, there was a span of 12 bases. From germline, CDR1 is MNHEY and CDR2 SMNVEV (reference sequence). The CDR3 has 15 residues. Sample: peripheral blood, taken after pregnancy. This sequence joins TRBV27 and TRBJ1-1, with D tentatively TRBD1 (5 bases). This receptor was identified in a female donor in good health, enrolled as a control in a pregnancy study. CDR3 nucleotide sequence: TGTGCCAGCAGTTTATCGGGGGGTTACAGCACTGAAGCTTTCTTT. Its translation is CASSLSGGYSTEAFF.